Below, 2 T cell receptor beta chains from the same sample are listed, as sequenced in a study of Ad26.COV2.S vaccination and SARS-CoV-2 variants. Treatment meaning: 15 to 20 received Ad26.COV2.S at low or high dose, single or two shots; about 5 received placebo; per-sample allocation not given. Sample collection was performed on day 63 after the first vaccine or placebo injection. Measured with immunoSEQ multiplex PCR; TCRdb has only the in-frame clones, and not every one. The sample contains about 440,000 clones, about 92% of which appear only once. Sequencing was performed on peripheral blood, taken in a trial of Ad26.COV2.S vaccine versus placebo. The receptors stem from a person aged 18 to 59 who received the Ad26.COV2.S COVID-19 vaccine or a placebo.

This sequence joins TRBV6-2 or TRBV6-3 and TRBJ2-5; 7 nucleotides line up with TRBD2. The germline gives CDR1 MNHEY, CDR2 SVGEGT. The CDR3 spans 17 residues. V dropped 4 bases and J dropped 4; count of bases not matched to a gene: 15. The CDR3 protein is CASSFPSGREFVETQYF. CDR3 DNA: TGTGCCAGCAGTTTCCCCTCGGGGCGGGAGTTTGTAGAGACCCAGTACTTC.

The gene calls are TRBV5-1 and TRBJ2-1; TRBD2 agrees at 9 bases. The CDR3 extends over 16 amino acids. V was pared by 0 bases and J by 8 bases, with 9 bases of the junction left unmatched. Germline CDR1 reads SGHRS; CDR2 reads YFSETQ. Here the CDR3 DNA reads TGCGCCAGCAGCTTGGCCTTGCGGGAGGGCCGGGATGAGCAGTTCTTC. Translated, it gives CASSLALREGRDEQFF.